One and the same sample provided the 7 T cell receptor beta chains below, sequenced in a study of T cells in Graves' hyperthyroidism and ophthalmopathy. Using RNA transcripts as the source, TCR beta CDR3 regions were amplified. HTBI primers were used for first-round RT-PCR of the TCR CDR3. TCRdb reprocessed the multiplex PCR reads via MiXCR and lists one record per CDR3 protein. The sample lists some 500,000 distinct CDR3 sequences; approximately 25% were seen once. The source material was blood. These receptors all stem from a woman in her thirties with Graves' ophthalmopathy.

The chain is built from TRBV12-3 or TRBV12-4 and TRBJ1-5; tentative D call: TRBD1 (5 bases). The ends were cut back, 5 bases at V and 5 bases at J, with 19 bases in the middle. The CDR3 is 16 amino acids. The CDR3 DNA is TGTGCCAGCAGTACCGAACAGGCGGCGATCTATCAGCCCCAGCATTTT. Translating it yields CASSTEQAAIYQPQHF.

This clonotype was seen many times. The chain couples TRBV6-2 or TRBV6-3 to TRBJ1-5; no firm D call. The CDR3 runs to 13 residues. Germline assignment: CDR1 MNHEY and CDR2 SVGEGT. The V end was cut by 2 bases, the J end by 6 bases, with 8 bases between. CDR3 coding DNA: TGTGCCAGCAGTTACGCTGTGGGTCAGCCCCAGCATTTT. Amino acids: CASSYAVGQPQHF.

This clonotype was picked up many times. V and J are TRBV6-4 and TRBJ1-5; D remains unclear. V was pared by 5 bases and J by 7 bases, with 12 bases between. The CDR3 covers 13 residues. Germline V gene sequence: CDR1 MRHNA, CDR2 SNTAGT. CDR3 bases: TGTGCCAGCAGTCTACGGGAAGGGCAGCCCCAGCATTTT. As protein: CASSLREGQPQHF.

This clonotype appeared many times. This chain joins TRBV25-1 and TRBJ2-3; D is unclear. Germline CDR1 and CDR2: MGHDK and SYGVNS. V was clipped by 2 bases and J by 0 bases, with 0 bases between them. The CDR3 is made up of 12 amino acids. The CDR3 loop is CASSESTDTQYF. The CDR3 DNA is TGTGCCAGCAGTGAAAGCACAGATACGCAGTATTTT.

This chain joins TRBV27 and TRBJ2-7, with 10 bases fitting TRBD2. This CDR3 region has 16 residues. V lost 3 bases to trimming and J lost 3 bases; unmatched junction nucleotides: 8. The germline gives CDR1 MNHEY, CDR2 SMNVEV (reference sequence). The CDR3 sequence is CASSLGWASGSYEQYF. DNA of the CDR3: TGTGCCAGCAGTTTGGGTTGGGCTAGCGGGAGCTACGAGCAGTACTTC.

The chain recombines TRBV7-2 with TRBJ1-1; possibly TRBD1 for D (5 bases). CDR3 length: 14 residues. The germline V and J ends were trimmed by 2 bases and 8 bases, with 15 bases remaining between them. Germline CDR1 reads SGHTA; CDR2 reads FQGNSA. Written as DNA, the CDR3 is TGTGCCAGCAGCTTATCGTTGAGGGGTGAAGAAGCTTTCTTT. It translates to CASSLSLRGEEAFF.

This clonotype came up many times. At one end, the junction sequence differs from germline, possibly due to a read error. The genes are TRBV2 and TRBJ1-2; no clear D gene. The CDR3 spans 14 residues. Germline lookup yields CDR1 SNHLY and CDR2 FYNNEI. The CDR3: CASREEGLSYGYTF. The CDR3 DNA reads as TGTGCCAGCAGGGAAGAGGGTTTGAGCTATGGCTACACCTTC.